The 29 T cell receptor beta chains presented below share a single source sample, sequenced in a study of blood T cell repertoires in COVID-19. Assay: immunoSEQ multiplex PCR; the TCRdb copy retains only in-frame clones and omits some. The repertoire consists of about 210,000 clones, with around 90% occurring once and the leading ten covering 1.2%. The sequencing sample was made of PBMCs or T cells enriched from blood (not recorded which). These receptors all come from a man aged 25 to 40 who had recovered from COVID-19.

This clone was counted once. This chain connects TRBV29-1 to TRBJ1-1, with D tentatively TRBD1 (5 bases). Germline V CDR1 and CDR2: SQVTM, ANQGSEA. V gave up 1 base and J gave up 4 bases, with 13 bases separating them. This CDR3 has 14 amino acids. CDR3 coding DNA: TGCAGCGTTGAAGGGGGGGTTTATGCCACTGAAGCTTTCTTT. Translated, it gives CSVEGGVYATEAFF.

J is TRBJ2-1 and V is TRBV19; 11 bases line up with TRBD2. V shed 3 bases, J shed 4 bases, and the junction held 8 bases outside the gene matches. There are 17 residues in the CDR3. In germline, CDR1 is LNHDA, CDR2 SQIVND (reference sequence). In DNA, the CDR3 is TGTGCCAGTAGTATCCAAGGGACTAGCGGACCGTACAATGAGCAGTTCTTC. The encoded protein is CASSIQGTSGPYNEQFF.

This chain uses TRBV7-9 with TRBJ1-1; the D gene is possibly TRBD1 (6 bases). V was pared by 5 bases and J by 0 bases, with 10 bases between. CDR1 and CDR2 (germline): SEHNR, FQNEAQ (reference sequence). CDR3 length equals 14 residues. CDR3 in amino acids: CASSRQVLNTEAFF. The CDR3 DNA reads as TGTGCCAGCAGCCGACAGGTTCTGAACACTGAAGCTTTCTTT.

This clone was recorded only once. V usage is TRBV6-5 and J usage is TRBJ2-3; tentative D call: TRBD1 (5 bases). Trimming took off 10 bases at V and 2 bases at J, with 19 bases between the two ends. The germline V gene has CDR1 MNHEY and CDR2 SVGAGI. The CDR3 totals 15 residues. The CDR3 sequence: CATSPAGHFTDTQYF. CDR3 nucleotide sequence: TGTGCCACCTCCCCCGCAGGACACTTCACAGATACGCAGTATTTT.

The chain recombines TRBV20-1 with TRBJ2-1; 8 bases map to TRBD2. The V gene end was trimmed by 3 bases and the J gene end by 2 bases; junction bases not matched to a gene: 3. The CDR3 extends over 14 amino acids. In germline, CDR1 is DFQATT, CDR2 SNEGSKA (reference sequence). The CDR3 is CSASLAGTYNEQFF. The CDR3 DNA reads TGCAGTGCTAGTTTAGCGGGGACCTACAATGAGCAGTTCTTC.

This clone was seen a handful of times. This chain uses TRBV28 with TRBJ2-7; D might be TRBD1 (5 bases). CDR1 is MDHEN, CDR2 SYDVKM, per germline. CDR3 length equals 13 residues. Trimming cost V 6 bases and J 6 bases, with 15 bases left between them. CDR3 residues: CASRSRRASEQYF. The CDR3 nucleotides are TGTGCCAGCAGGAGCCGCAGGGCCTCCGAGCAGTACTTC.

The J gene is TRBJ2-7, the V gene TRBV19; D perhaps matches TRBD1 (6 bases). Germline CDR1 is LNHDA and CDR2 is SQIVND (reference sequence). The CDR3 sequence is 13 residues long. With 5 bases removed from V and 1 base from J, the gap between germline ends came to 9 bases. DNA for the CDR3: TGTGCCAGTAGTCCCGGACAGTCCTACGAGCAGTACTTC. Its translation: CASSPGQSYEQYF.

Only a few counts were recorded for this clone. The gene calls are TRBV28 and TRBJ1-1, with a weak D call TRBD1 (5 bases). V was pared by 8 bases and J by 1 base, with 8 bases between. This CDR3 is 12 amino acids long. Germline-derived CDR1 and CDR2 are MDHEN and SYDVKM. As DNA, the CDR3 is TGTGCCAGCGTAACAGGGAACACTGAAGCTTTCTTT. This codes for CASVTGNTEAFF.

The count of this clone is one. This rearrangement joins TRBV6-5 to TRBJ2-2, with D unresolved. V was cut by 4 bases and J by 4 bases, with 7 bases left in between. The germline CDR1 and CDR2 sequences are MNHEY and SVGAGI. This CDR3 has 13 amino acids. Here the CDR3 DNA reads TGTGCCAGCAGTTCTTCCGTCACCGGGGAGCTGTTTTTT. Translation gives CASSSSVTGELFF.

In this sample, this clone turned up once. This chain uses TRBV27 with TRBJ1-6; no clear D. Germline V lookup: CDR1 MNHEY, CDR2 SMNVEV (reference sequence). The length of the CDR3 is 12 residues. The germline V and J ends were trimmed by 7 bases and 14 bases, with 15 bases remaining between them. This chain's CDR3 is CASKLLGESLHF. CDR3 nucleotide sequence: TGTGCCAGCAAATTGCTCGGAGAGTCCCTCCACTTT.

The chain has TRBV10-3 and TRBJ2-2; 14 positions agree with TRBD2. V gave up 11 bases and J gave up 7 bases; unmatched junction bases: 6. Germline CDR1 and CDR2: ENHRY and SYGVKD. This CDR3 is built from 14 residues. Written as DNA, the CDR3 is TGTGCCTCCGGGACTAGCGGGGGTGGCGGGGAGCTGTTTTTT. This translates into CASGTSGGGGELFF.

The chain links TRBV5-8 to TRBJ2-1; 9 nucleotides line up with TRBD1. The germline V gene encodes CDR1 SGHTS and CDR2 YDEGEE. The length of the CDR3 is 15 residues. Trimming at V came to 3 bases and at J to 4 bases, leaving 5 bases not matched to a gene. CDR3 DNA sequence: TGTGCCAGCAGCTCTCGGACAGGGGAGTACAATGAGCAGTTCTTC. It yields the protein CASSSRTGEYNEQFF.

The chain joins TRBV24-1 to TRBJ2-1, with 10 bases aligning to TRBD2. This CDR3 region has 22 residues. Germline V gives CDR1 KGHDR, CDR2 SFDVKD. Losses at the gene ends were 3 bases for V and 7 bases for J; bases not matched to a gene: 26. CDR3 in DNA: TGTGCCACCAGTGATACACGGATACCCGATCGGGGTAGCGGGGGGCACTTTAATGAGCAGTTCTTC. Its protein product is CATSDTRIPDRGSGGHFNEQFF.

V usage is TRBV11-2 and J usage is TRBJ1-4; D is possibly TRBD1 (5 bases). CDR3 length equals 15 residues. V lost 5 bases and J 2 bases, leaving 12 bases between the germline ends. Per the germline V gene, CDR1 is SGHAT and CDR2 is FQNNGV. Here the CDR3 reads CASSQAGFTNEKLFF. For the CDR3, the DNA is TGTGCCAGCAGCCAAGCAGGGTTTACTAATGAAAAACTGTTTTTT.

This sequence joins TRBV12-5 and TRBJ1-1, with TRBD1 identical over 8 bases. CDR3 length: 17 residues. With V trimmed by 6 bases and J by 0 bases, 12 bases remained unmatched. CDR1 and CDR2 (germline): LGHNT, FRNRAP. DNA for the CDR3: TGTGCTAGTGGCCGAATACAGGGGGGGAGCATGAACACTGAAGCTTTCTTT. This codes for CASGRIQGGSMNTEAFF. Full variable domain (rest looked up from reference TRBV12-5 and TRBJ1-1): DARVTQTPRHKVTEMGQEVTMRCQPILGHNTVFWYRQTMMQGLELLAYFRNRAPLDDSGMPKDRFSAEMPDATLATLKIQPSEPRDSAVYFCASGRIQGGSMNTEAFFGQGTRLTVV.

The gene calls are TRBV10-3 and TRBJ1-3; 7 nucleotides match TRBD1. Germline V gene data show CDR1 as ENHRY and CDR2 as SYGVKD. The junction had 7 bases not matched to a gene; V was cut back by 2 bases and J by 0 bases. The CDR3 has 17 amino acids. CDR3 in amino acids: CAISETTGATSGNTIYF. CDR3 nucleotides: TGTGCCATCAGTGAGACAACAGGGGCAACCTCTGGAAACACCATATATTTT.

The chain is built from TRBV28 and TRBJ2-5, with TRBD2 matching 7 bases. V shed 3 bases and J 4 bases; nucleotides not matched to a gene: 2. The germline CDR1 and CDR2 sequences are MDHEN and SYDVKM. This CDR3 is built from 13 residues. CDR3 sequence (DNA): TGTGCCAGCAGTTTGGGAGGGATAGAGACCCAGTACTTC. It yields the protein CASSLGGIETQYF.

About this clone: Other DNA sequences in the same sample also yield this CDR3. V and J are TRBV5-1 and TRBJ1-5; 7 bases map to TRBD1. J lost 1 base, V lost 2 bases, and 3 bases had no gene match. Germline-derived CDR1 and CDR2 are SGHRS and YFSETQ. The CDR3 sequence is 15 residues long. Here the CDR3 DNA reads TGCGCCAGCAGCTTAGAGGGGGCGAGCAATCAGCCCCAGCATTTT. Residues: CASSLEGASNQPQHF.

The CDR3 spells CASSRGASGSFNEQFF. The CDR3 nucleotides read TGCGCCAGCAGCCGGGGGGCTAGCGGGAGTTTCAATGAGCAGTTCTTC. The chain links TRBV4-1 to TRBJ2-1, with 10 bases matching TRBD2. V gave up 4 bases and J gave up 6 bases; unmatched junction bases: 9. The CDR3 spans 16 residues. Germline CDR1 MGHRA, CDR2 YSYEKL.

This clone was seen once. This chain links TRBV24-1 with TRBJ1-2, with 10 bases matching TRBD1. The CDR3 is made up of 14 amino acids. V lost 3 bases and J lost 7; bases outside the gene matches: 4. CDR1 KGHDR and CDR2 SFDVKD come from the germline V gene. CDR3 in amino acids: CATSDPGTGAGYTF. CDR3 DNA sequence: TGTGCCACCAGTGATCCCGGGACAGGGGCTGGCTACACCTTC.

The CDR3 spells CAISEGQYEQYF. The CDR3 DNA reads as TGTGCCATCAGTGAGGGGCAATACGAGCAGTACTTC. This chain links TRBV10-3 with TRBJ2-7; D unclear. The CDR3 totals 12 residues. Germline V gene sequence: CDR1 ENHRY, CDR2 SYGVKD. The V end lost 2 bases, the J end lost 4 bases, and 6 bases lay between the germline ends.

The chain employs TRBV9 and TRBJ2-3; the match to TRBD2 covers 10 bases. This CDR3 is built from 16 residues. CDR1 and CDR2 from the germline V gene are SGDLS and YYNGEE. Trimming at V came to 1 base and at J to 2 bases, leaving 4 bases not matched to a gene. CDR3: CASSVMSGRATDTQYF. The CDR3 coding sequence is TGTGCCAGCAGCGTAATGAGCGGGAGGGCCACAGATACGCAGTATTTT.

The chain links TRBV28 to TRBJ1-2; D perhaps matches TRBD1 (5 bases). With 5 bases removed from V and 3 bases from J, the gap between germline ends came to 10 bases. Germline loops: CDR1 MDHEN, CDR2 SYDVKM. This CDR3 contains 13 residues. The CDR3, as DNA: TGTGCCAGCAGTGCCGGGGGGGACTATGGCTACACCTTC. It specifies CASSAGGDYGYTF.

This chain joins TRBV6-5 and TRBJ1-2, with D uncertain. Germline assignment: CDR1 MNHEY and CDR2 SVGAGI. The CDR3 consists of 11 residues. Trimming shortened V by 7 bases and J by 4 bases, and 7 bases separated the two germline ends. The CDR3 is CASKRAYGYTF. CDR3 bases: TGTGCCAGCAAAAGAGCCTATGGCTACACCTTC.

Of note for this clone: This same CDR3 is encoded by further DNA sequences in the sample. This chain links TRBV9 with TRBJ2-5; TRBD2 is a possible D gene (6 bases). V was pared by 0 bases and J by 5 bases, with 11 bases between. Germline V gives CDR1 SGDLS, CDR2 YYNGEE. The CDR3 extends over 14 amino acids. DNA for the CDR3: TGTGCCAGCAGCGTAGGCGGGGTAGGGGAGACCCAGTACTTC. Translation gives CASSVGGVGETQYF.

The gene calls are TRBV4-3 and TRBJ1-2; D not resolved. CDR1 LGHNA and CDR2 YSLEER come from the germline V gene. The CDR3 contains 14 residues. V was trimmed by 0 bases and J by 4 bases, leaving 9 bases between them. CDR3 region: CASSQEMAGYGYTF. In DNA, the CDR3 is TGCGCCAGCAGCCAAGAAATGGCGGGCTATGGCTACACCTTC.

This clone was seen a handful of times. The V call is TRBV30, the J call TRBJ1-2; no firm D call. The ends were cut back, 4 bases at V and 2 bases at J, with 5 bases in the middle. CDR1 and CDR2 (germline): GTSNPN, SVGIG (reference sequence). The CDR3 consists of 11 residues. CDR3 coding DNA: TGTGCCTGGACAAAAAACTATGGCTACACCTTC. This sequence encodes CAWTKNYGYTF.

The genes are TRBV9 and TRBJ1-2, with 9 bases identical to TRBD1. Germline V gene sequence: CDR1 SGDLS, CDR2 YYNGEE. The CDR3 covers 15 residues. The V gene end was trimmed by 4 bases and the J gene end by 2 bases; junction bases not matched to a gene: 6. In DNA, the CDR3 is TGTGCCAGCAGCCCAACCGGGACAGGGAACTATGGCTACACCTTC. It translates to CASSPTGTGNYGYTF.

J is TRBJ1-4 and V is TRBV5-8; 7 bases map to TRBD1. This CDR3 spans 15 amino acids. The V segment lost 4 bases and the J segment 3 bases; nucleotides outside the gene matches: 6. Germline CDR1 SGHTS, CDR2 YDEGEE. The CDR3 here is CASSIQGRANEKLFF. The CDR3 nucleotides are TGTGCCAGCAGCATACAGGGGCGGGCTAATGAAAAACTGTTTTTT.